This TCR beta chain stems from a study of pediatric ulcerative colitis (dated by TCRdb to the late 2010s). With regard to the full study: Roughly nine newly diagnosed, treatment-naive pediatric ulcerative colitis patients and four non-IBD control children each provided paired blood and rectal samples. Study-wide findings and limitations: Autologous blood-rectal clonal overlap was significantly higher in ulcerative colitis patients than in controls, suggesting increased T cell trafficking to inflamed tissue. Blood-derived T cells may have been included in rectal pinch biopsies, especially in patients with overt colitis. Because repertoires came from total lymphocyte DNA, patterns in rare subsets such as regulatory T cells may not be reflected. Features of the rectal repertoire distinguished controls, mild-moderate colitis patients and acute severe colitis patients, and in acute severe colitis rectal diversity was lower because of clonal expansions. For technical reasons, blood samples from a couple of patients gave substantially fewer templates, and these samples were excluded from the blood-rectal overlap analysis. Two rectal CDR3 clonotypes were detected in all ulcerative colitis patients and were not detected in any of the controls. The healthy control group was small, with only a handful of individuals.

During colonoscopy, one to two pinch biopsies were obtained from the rectum for research. The control children had a colonoscopy because IBD was suspected, showed normal endoscopy both macroscopically and histologically, and did not receive an IBD diagnosis during the next year. Rectal biopsies were digested with proteinase K before DNA isolation. The Wizard kit (Promega) was used to extract genomic DNA from blood and intestinal samples. The CDR3 goes from the cysteine to the phenylalanine over 15 residues. Kept here is only the CDR3 DNA, which spans 45 bases and is read in frame from base 1. Based on the germline V gene (reference sequence), the CDR1 and CDR2 sequences are SGHNT and YYREEE. The germline V and J ends show losses of 4 bases and 0 bases respectively, and no gene match explains 4 bases of the junction. Using the immunoSEQ TRB Survey service, rearranged CDR3 beta regions were amplified from genomic DNA with multiplex V and J primers. To keep sequencing depth the same across samples, survey-level depth of up to 500,000 reads per sample was applied. Libraries were purified and pooled, and sequencing was performed on Illumina technology. The authors processed their data as follows. immunoSEQ online tools were used for productive clonality, sample overlap, pairwise scatters, CDR3 beta length, V/D/J gene usage and productiveness. Alongside Shannon and Simpson indices, calculated diversity was computed as the number of unique rearrangements divided by total templates, multiplied by 100. Principal component analysis used the R prcomp function and ggbiplot package on Z-score normalized data. Morisita's index was used to measure clonal overlap between blood and rectum within each subject. In TCRdb, the immuneACCESS table is reduced to in-frame sequences with V and J assigned. These tables do not hold every clone; where another copy was compared, an unresolved V gene accounts for under half, and the others remain unexplained. That table supplies the V and J calls and clone size; D and trimming were determined from the DNA. The sample includes around 12,000 clones, with around 77% observed a single time. Over 3.5% of the sample is held by the ten biggest clonotypes.

This clone was recorded once. No cognate antigen has been identified for it. Base qualities are not at hand, and no much larger clone is one base apart. The chain links TRBV5-4 with TRBJ2-1; 7 central nucleotides agree with TRBD2. The specimen sequenced was gut tissue. The TCR was taken from a boy aged 5-17 years who was a control in a study of pediatric ulcerative colitis. This receptor has the CDR3 CASSVGGSSYNEQFF. Read as DNA, the sequence is TGTGCCAGCAGCGTGGGGGGGAGCTCCTACAATGAGCAGTTCTTC.